This TCR beta chain was identified during a study of Ad26.COV2.S vaccination and SARS-CoV-2 variants. Study in general: Of the COV1001 trial arms, the Ad26.COV2.S arm included the donor.

This sample's treatment: some 19 received Ad26.COV2.S at low or high dose, single or two shots; several received placebo; per-sample allocation not given. At day 63 after the first vaccine or placebo injection, samples were drawn. The donor's status was that of an adult aged 18-55 years in Boston. Study-wide findings and caveats: It is possible that the TCR breadth and depth analyses underestimated the total T cell responses.

On this clone: The antigen is undetermined.

Generated by immunoSEQ multiplex PCR, the TCRdb table keeps only in-frame clones and is missing some. The repertoire has about 350,000 clones, approximately 86% of them found once; the top ten carry around 10%. Sequencing was performed on peripheral blood, taken in a trial of Ad26.COV2.S vaccine versus placebo. This sequence was found in a person aged 18-60 years who received the Ad26.COV2.S COVID-19 vaccine or a placebo.

CDR3 DNA sequence: TGCGCCAGCAGTGATTCTCGGACAGGGGACCCCCAGTACGAGCAGTACTTC. This translates into CASSDSRTGDPQYEQYF. V and J are TRBV10-1 and TRBJ2-7; TRBD1 aligns across 9 bases. J lost 4 bases, V lost 3 bases, and 13 bases had no gene match. This CDR3 has 17 residues. The germline gives CDR1 WNHNN, CDR2 SYGVQD (reference sequence).